The 16 T cell receptor beta chains below all came from one sample that was sequenced in a study of cytomegalovirus exposure and HLA in healthy donors. 13 Jbeta primers and 60 Vbeta primers were used for the PCR. Generated by immunoSEQ multiplex PCR, the TCRdb table keeps only in-frame clones and is missing some. The repertoire holds around 99,000 clones, with about 80% as singletons. The specimen was PBMCs. These receptors came from a man younger than 40 in good health and CMV-seronegative.

This clone was seen a few times. DNA for the CDR3: TGCGCCAGCAGCTGGGGACAGGGGCCCTACGAGCAGTACTTC. The encoded protein is CASSWGQGPYEQYF. V usage is TRBV5-1 and J usage is TRBJ2-7; TRBD1 agrees at 10 bases. There are 14 residues in the CDR3. J gave up 2 bases and V 3 bases, and 2 bases lay outside the gene matches. From germline, CDR1 is SGHRS and CDR2 YFSETQ.

CDR3 in DNA: TGCAGCGTTGCGAGCACTGAAGCTTTCTTT. Translating it yields CSVASTEAFF. The V gene is TRBV29-1, the J gene TRBJ1-1; D not resolved. Trimming removed 4 bases from V and 4 bases from J, with 4 bases in between. The CDR3 consists of 10 residues. CDR1 is SQVTM and CDR2 is ANQGSEA in the germline V gene.

This clone was detected once. The V gene is TRBV29-1, the J gene TRBJ2-7, with 10 bases aligning to TRBD2. Unmatched junction bases numbered 3, after V lost 2 bases and J lost 2 bases. Germline-derived CDR1 and CDR2 are SQVTM and ANQGSEA. The CDR3 contains 14 residues. CDR3 loop: CSVEWTSGAYEQYF. CDR3 sequence (DNA): TGCAGCGTTGAATGGACTAGCGGTGCCTACGAGCAGTACTTC.

This clone was detected a few times. CDR3 amino acids: CASSILGGSSYNEQFF. CDR3 bases: TGTGCCAGTAGTATTCTTGGCGGGAGCTCCTACAATGAGCAGTTCTTC. V is TRBV19 and J is TRBJ2-1; 7 positions agree with TRBD2. CDR1 is LNHDA, CDR2 SQIVND, per germline (reference sequence). The V segment lost 3 bases and the J segment 0 bases; nucleotides outside the gene matches: 5. This CDR3 contains 16 residues.

The chain recombines TRBV19 with TRBJ1-1, with TRBD1 identical over 8 bases. Germline loops: CDR1 LNHDA, CDR2 SQIVND (reference sequence). Trimming took 9 bases from V and 1 from J; bases not matched to a gene: 4. The CDR3 is 13 amino acids. CDR3: CASRTGRNTEAFF. In DNA form, the CDR3 reads TGTGCCAGCCGGACAGGGAGGAACACTGAAGCTTTCTTT.

The rearrangement uses TRBV11-3 and TRBJ2-2; TRBD2 agrees at 15 bases. V was pared by 5 bases and J by 5 bases, with 3 bases of the junction left unmatched. Per germline, CDR1 SGHNT and CDR2 YENEEA. CDR3 size: 16 residues. CDR3 region: CASSPGLAGGTGELFF. Written as DNA, the CDR3 is TGTGCCAGCAGCCCGGGACTAGCGGGAGGTACCGGGGAGCTGTTTTTT.

This chain joins TRBV5-1 and TRBJ2-7; 8 nucleotides line up with TRBD1. V shed 2 bases and J 6 bases; nucleotides not matched to a gene: 10. The CDR3 is 15 residues long. Per germline, CDR1 SGHRS and CDR2 YFSETQ. CDR3 DNA: TGCGCCAGCAGCTTCACCGGGACAGGAGTGAGCGAGCAGTACTTC. It encodes CASSFTGTGVSEQYF.

This chain uses TRBV4-1 with TRBJ2-5; TRBD1 is a possible D gene (7 bases). The V gene's germline CDR1 is MGHRA and CDR2 YSYEKL. CDR3 length equals 15 residues. Trimming left V 7 bases short and J 5 bases short, with 20 bases between. The CDR3 sequence: CASTQGGPGGETQYF. The CDR3 DNA follows: TGCGCCAGCACTCAGGGGGGCCCAGGGGGGGAGACCCAGTACTTC.

The chain recombines TRBV2 with TRBJ2-7; TRBD2 matches at 10 bases. This CDR3 spans 14 amino acids. V gave up 10 bases and J gave up 6 bases; unmatched junction bases: 12. Germline V CDR1 and CDR2: SNHLY, FYNNEI. The CDR3 nucleotides are TGTGCCACCGCCCCTACTAGCGGGATCGGCGAGCAGTACTTC. It is translated as CATAPTSGIGEQYF.

This clone has a handful of counts. This chain uses TRBV9 with TRBJ2-2; 8 bases line up with TRBD2. The CDR3 is 15 amino acids. Germline lookup yields CDR1 SGDLS and CDR2 YYNGEE. V lost 3 bases, J lost 5 bases, and 6 bases stayed unmatched. Written as DNA, the CDR3 is TGTGCCAGCAGCGCGAGCGGGAGTAGTACCGGGGAGCTGTTTTTT. Translation gives CASSASGSSTGELFF.

CDR3 DNA sequence: TGCGCCAGCAGCTTCTCGGGAGGGACCAATGAGCAGTTCTTC. The encoded protein is CASSFSGGTNEQFF. V and J are TRBV5-1 and TRBJ2-1; TRBD2 matches 8 bases. With V trimmed by 2 bases and J by 6 bases, 4 bases remained unmatched. CDR3 length equals 14 residues. CDR1 SGHRS and CDR2 YFSETQ come from the germline V gene.

The gene calls are TRBV28 and TRBJ1-2; D not certain. Trimming took 2 bases from V and 4 from J, leaving 8 bases between them. The length of the CDR3 is 13 residues. The germline V gene has CDR1 MDHEN and CDR2 SYDVKM. The CDR3 here is CASSLPLFYGYTF. The DNA for the CDR3 is TGTGCCAGCAGTTTACCCCTTTTCTATGGCTACACCTTC.

This clone was detected a few times. The chain is built from TRBV19 and TRBJ2-2; D perhaps matches TRBD1 (6 bases). The CDR3 is 11 amino acids. The germline V gene has CDR1 LNHDA and CDR2 SQIVND (reference sequence). Trimming took off 10 bases at V and 8 bases at J, with 11 bases between the two ends. This CDR3 reads CATNRAGELFF. The DNA of the CDR3 is TGTGCCACAAACAGGGCTGGGGAGCTGTTTTTT.

This clone was seen a handful of times. V and J are TRBV19 and TRBJ2-1; 7 bases are shared with TRBD1. The CDR3 is 17 amino acids. J was trimmed by 6 bases and V by 2 bases; bases with no gene match: 13. Looked up from germline, CDR1 is LNHDA and CDR2 is SQIVND (reference sequence). In DNA, the CDR3 is TGTGCCAGTAGTATAAGGCCAGGGGGAAAGTTAGGCAATGAGCAGTTCTTC. It specifies CASSIRPGGKLGNEQFF.

The DNA for the CDR3 is TGTGCCAGCGCCCCCTTTCGCCGACTAGCGGGAGGGAATGAGCAGTTCTTC. It codes for CASAPFRRLAGGNEQFF. This sequence joins TRBV2 and TRBJ2-1; 14 bases line up with TRBD2. J was trimmed by 7 bases and V by 8 bases; bases with no gene match: 13. The CDR3 spans 17 residues. Germline assignment: CDR1 SNHLY and CDR2 FYNNEI.

The genes are TRBV6-6 and TRBJ1-2, with 7 bases that match TRBD1. The CDR3 has 14 amino acids. J lost 8 bases, V lost 7 bases, and 13 bases had no gene match. Per germline, CDR1 MNHNY and CDR2 SVGAGI (reference sequence). DNA of the CDR3: TGTGCCAGCACCGAAGACAGGGCTAGGTCGGGCTACACCTTC. This sequence encodes CASTEDRARSGYTF.